The entry below gives a single T cell receptor beta chain sequence along with its context. What it binds is unknown. This sample was taken from a study of T cell responses to AZD1222 COVID-19 vaccine. Findings and caveats of the study: Recipients of AZD1222 seropositive at baseline numbered only five or six. Spike-specific TCR breadth and depth grew following two AZD1222 doses. In the spike-specific TCR repertoire, nearly half reportedly target unmutated variant regions. Clonal diversity was possibly underestimated, and white British individuals and females predominated among donors.

Some clones are missing from TCRdb's copy, which holds only in-frame ones; the method was immunoSEQ multiplex PCR. The sample shows about 77,000 clones, more than 85% of them seen only once. Germline assignment: CDR1 SGHNT and CDR2 YENEEA. There are 13 residues in the CDR3. V was trimmed by 5 bases and J by 4 bases, leaving 10 bases between them. The chain is built from TRBV11-3 and TRBJ2-3; tentatively, D is TRBD2 (6 bases). The source material was peripheral blood, sampled 28 days after the second AZD1222 dose. The sequence derives from an adult who received the AZD1222 COVID-19 vaccine. The CDR3 loop is CASSPGLPDTQYF. DNA of the CDR3: TGTGCCAGCAGCCCCGGACTACCAGATACGCAGTATTTT. Based on the CDR3 plus reference TRBV11-3 and TRBJ2-3, the full variable domain is EAGVVQSPRYKIIEKKQPVAFWCNPISGHNTLYWYLQNLGQGPELLIRYENEEAVDDSQLPKDRFSAERLKGVDSTLKIQPAELGDSAVYLCASSPGLPDTQYFGPGTRLTVL.